The 11 T cell receptor beta chains given below trace back to one sample, sequenced in a study of T cell repertoires in cytomegalovirus infection (dated by TCRdb to between 2019 and 2020). Sequenced using an Illumina HiSeq 1500. The public reads were run again by TCRdb, first through fastp at Q25 and then through MiXCR, and only productive beta chains were kept. CDR3 protein sequences are deduplicated, and each keeps its most common genes and DNA. The sample contains some 500,000 distinct CDR3 sequences, just under 40% of them found a single time. Of the sample, 48% falls within the top ten clones. The sample's treatment or condition label is to be understood as: in vitro stimulation with specific CMV peptide epitopes to enrich CMV-specific T cells. These receptors have no identified antigens. The specimen comprised cultured PBMCs, sampled from culture after CMV antigen stimulation. The receptors were sampled from a human donor in good health (CMV status not recorded). Some clones in this sample may be carry-over from other donors' samples.

The rearrangement uses TRBV2 and TRBJ1-1; D is uncertain. Looked up from germline, CDR1 is SNHLY and CDR2 is FYNNEI. With 7 bases removed from V and 11 bases from J, the gap between germline ends came to 11 bases. CDR3 size: 10 residues. The CDR3 protein is CASKIQRAFF. The CDR3 nucleotides are TGTGCCAGCAAGATACAGAGGGCTTTCTTT.

This clonotype was seen only a few times. This sequence joins TRBV7-6 and TRBJ2-5, with D perhaps being TRBD1 or TRBD2 (5 bases each). Germline CDR1 is SGHVS and CDR2 is FNYEAQ. Trimming shortened V by 3 bases and J by 5 bases, and 16 bases separated the two germline ends. This CDR3 is built from 15 residues. DNA for the CDR3: TGTGCCAGCAGCTTCGAGCCGGGGACCAGGGAGACCCAGTACTTC. Its protein product is CASSFEPGTRETQYF. The full variable domain, with the rest looked up from reference TRBV7-6 and TRBJ2-5, is GAGVSQSPRYKVTKRGQDVALRCDPISGHVSLYWYRQALGQGPEFLTYFNYEAQQDKSGLPNDRFSAERPEGSISTLTIQRTEQRDSAMYRCASSFEPGTRETQYFGPGTRLLVL.

This clonotype was detected a few times. The chain links TRBV2 to TRBJ2-5, with 7 nucleotides matching TRBD1. There are 15 residues in the CDR3. V lost 5 bases to trimming and J lost 5 bases; unmatched junction nucleotides: 11. CDR1 and CDR2 from the germline V gene are SNHLY and FYNNEI. Here the CDR3 DNA reads TGTGCCAGCAGTTTGACAGGGCGGTGGAGGGAGACCCAGTACTTC. Its protein product is CASSLTGRWRETQYF.

Notes on this clonotype: One end of the junction fails to match germline, which may point to a read error. J is TRBJ2-5 and V is TRBV7-8; tentatively, D is TRBD1 (5 bases). Germline assignment: CDR1 SGHVS and CDR2 FQNEAQ. This CDR3 comprises 14 residues. The CDR3 region is CASSLSDSTITLYF. DNA of the CDR3: TGTGCCAGCAGCTTAAGTGACAGTACAATCACCCTGTACTTC.

The rearrangement uses TRBV28 and TRBJ2-7, with D possibly being TRBD1 (5 bases). This CDR3 contains 13 residues. Germline V gives CDR1 MDHEN, CDR2 SYDVKM. V was shortened by 7 bases and J by 3 bases, with 13 bases between the two germline ends. The CDR3 region is CASMATDHYEQYF. The CDR3 bases are TGTGCCAGCATGGCGACAGACCACTACGAGCAGTACTTC.

The chain joins TRBV5-5 to TRBJ2-1; D remains ambiguous. This CDR3 has 18 residues. CDR1 is SGHKS, CDR2 YYEKEE, per germline (reference sequence). Trimming left V 4 bases short and J 0 bases short, with 20 bases between. The CDR3 sequence is CASSKSPSPASSYNEQFF. In nucleotides, the CDR3 is TGTGCCAGCAGCAAAAGTCCGAGTCCTGCTAGCTCCTACAATGAGCAGTTCTTC.

Turning to this clonotype: Possible read error: a much larger clone is one base away. This chain uses TRBV7-9 with TRBJ2-3; D is unclear. The germline V gene has CDR1 SEHNR and CDR2 FQNEAQ (reference sequence). V gave up 1 base and J gave up 4 bases, with 3 bases separating them. The CDR3 extends over 12 amino acids. The CDR3 bases are TGTGCCAGCAGCTTAGACGCAGATACGCAGTATTTT. Its translation is CASSLDADTQYF.

This clonotype has more than one count but fewer than ten. The J gene is TRBJ2-7, the V gene TRBV6-6; 14 bases align to TRBD2. The germline V gene encodes CDR1 MNHNY and CDR2 SVGAGI (reference sequence). V gave up 5 bases and J gave up 4 bases; unmatched junction bases: 7. The CDR3 sequence is 16 residues long. The CDR3 is CASSDRLAGGSYEQYF. As DNA, the CDR3 is TGTGCCAGCAGTGACCGACTAGCGGGGGGGAGTTACGAGCAGTACTTC.

This clonotype turned up a few times. The rearrangement links TRBV12-3 or TRBV12-4 to TRBJ1-5; D call uncertain. Between the trimmed V and J ends, which lost 4 bases and 4 bases, there was a span of 2 bases. The CDR3 consists of 11 residues. The DNA for the CDR3 is TGTGCCAGCAGTTATAATCAGCCCCAGCATTTT. Its protein is CASSYNQPQHF.

The chain joins TRBV4-1 to TRBJ1-1, with D perhaps matching TRBD1 (5 bases). The V gene lost 2 bases and the J gene lost 3 bases, with 10 bases spanning the gap. The CDR3 extends over 14 amino acids. Per germline, CDR1 MGHRA and CDR2 YSYEKL. The CDR3 DNA sequence: TGCGCCAGCAGCCAACAACTGGGGGACACTGAAGCTTTCTTT. This encodes CASSQQLGDTEAFF.

This chain uses TRBV20-1 with TRBJ2-3, with a tentative D call TRBD1 (5 bases). Germline CDR1 DFQATT, CDR2 SNEGSKA (reference sequence). Trimming shortened V by 2 bases and J by 4 bases, and 13 bases separated the two germline ends. This CDR3 spans 14 amino acids. This chain's CDR3 is CSARRQGRSDTQYF. CDR3 coding DNA: TGCAGTGCTAGACGGCAGGGTCGGTCAGATACGCAGTATTTT.